Each of the 20 T cell receptor beta chains below was sequenced from the same sample in a study of blood T cell repertoires in COVID-19. Measured with immunoSEQ multiplex PCR; TCRdb has only the in-frame clones, and not every one. The profile shows 200,000 to 250,000 clones, roughly four fifths of them singletons. Sequencing was performed on peripheral blood. These receptor sequences come from a woman aged 80 or older with COVID-19, enrolled during active disease.

This clone occurred a few times. V usage is TRBV19 and J usage is TRBJ1-6, with TRBD1 identical over 8 bases. The germline CDR1 and CDR2 sequences are LNHDA and SQIVND (reference sequence). The J segment lost 11 bases and the V segment lost 4 bases, leaving 13 bases of the junction unmatched. The CDR3 contains 16 residues. CDR3 amino acids: CASSNRQGLGGAPLHF. CDR3 nucleotides: TGTGCCAGTAGTAATCGACAGGGGCTCGGCGGGGCACCCCTCCACTTT.

The chain joins TRBV7-2 to TRBJ2-3; 7 bases agree with TRBD2. This CDR3 is 15 amino acids long. CDR1 SGHTA and CDR2 FQGNSA come from the germline V gene. V shed 3 bases and J 2 bases; nucleotides not matched to a gene: 5. CDR3 sequence reads: CASSLTSRPTDTQYF. The DNA of the CDR3 is TGTGCCAGCAGCTTGACTAGCAGACCCACAGATACGCAGTATTTT.

This sequence joins TRBV30 and TRBJ2-5, with a tentative D call TRBD2 (5 bases). V shed 2 bases and J shed 2 bases, with 9 bases lying between them. CDR1 and CDR2 (germline): GTSNPN, SVGIG (reference sequence). The CDR3 length is 13 residues. CDR3 protein: CAWSRRRQETQYF. CDR3 sequence (DNA): TGTGCCTGGAGTAGAAGGAGGCAAGAGACCCAGTACTTC. The full variable domain, completed using reference TRBV30 and TRBJ2-5, is SQTIHQWPATLVQPVGSPLSLECTVEGTSNPNLYWYRQAAGRGLQLLFYSVGIGQISSEVPQNLSASRPQDRQFILSSKKLLLSDSGFYLCAWSRRRQETQYFGPGTRLLVL.

The genes are TRBV10-1 and TRBJ2-3, with TRBD1 matching 9 bases. There are 16 residues in the CDR3. Per germline, CDR1 WNHNN and CDR2 SYGVQD (reference sequence). The ends lost 1 base at V and 4 bases at J; junction bases unmatched: 6. CDR3 sequence: CASSEFGTGRPDTQYF. The CDR3 DNA reads TGCGCCAGCAGTGAGTTCGGGACAGGGAGGCCAGATACGCAGTATTTT.

The chain combines TRBV5-1 with TRBJ2-7, with D possibly matching TRBD2 (6 bases). V was clipped by 2 bases and J by 6 bases, with 15 bases between them. CDR1 SGHRS and CDR2 YFSETQ come from the germline V gene. The CDR3 contains 14 residues. The CDR3 nucleotides read TGCGCCAGCAGCTTCGGGGGAGGATATGGCGAGCAGTACTTC. Translating it yields CASSFGGGYGEQYF.

This clone was detected once. J is TRBJ1-2 and V is TRBV19; 7 bases are shared with TRBD1. The CDR3 loop spans 14 amino acids. CDR1 LNHDA and CDR2 SQIVND come from the germline V gene (reference sequence). Trimming at V came to 5 bases and at J to 8 bases, leaving 11 bases not matched to a gene. The CDR3 spells CASSERGTALGYTF. For the CDR3, the DNA is TGTGCCAGTAGTGAAAGAGGGACAGCCCTGGGCTACACCTTC.

The genes are TRBV7-2 and TRBJ1-4; no definite D call. Per the germline V gene, CDR1 is SGHTA and CDR2 is FQGNSA. There are 15 residues in the CDR3. The V end lost 1 base, the J end lost 0 bases, and 6 bases lay between the germline ends. CDR3 loop: CASSLEGATNEKLFF. The CDR3 coding sequence is TGTGCCAGCAGCTTAGAGGGAGCAACTAATGAAAAACTGTTTTTT.

This sequence joins TRBV5-1 and TRBJ1-1, with D possibly being TRBD1 (5 bases). Trimming left V 3 bases short and J 2 bases short, with 11 bases between. This CDR3 contains 14 residues. The germline gives CDR1 SGHRS, CDR2 YFSETQ. The CDR3 here is CASSSGDPNTEAFF. CDR3 nucleotide sequence: TGCGCCAGCAGCTCGGGGGACCCAAACACTGAAGCTTTCTTT.

This clone has a handful of counts. This chain links TRBV5-6 with TRBJ1-6; TRBD1 matches at 7 bases. Germline assignment: CDR1 SGHDT and CDR2 YYEEEE. There are 16 residues in the CDR3. V shed 0 bases, J shed 8 bases, and the junction held 8 bases outside the gene matches. The CDR3 reads CASSLVGRGNYSPLHF. CDR3 sequence (DNA): TGTGCCAGCAGCTTGGTTGGCAGGGGGAACTATTCACCCCTCCACTTT.

The V gene is TRBV7-3, the J gene TRBJ2-2; TRBD1 is a possible D gene (6 bases). This CDR3 has 17 amino acids. Germline assignment: CDR1 SGHTA and CDR2 FQGTGA. Trimming took 5 bases from V and 1 from J, leaving 17 bases between them. DNA for the CDR3: TGTGCCAGCAGCCCCCTAACCGGGACAAGGAACACCGGGGAGCTGTTTTTT. This encodes CASSPLTGTRNTGELFF.

This clone has only one observation. This chain joins TRBV28 and TRBJ2-1, with D perhaps matching TRBD2 (5 bases). The CDR3 extends over 15 amino acids. Trimming pared 7 bases from V and 0 bases from J, leaving 13 bases between. The germline V gene encodes CDR1 MDHEN and CDR2 SYDVKM. This CDR3 reads CASTRIGGSYNEQFF. The CDR3 DNA reads as TGTGCCAGCACTCGGATCGGAGGCTCCTACAATGAGCAGTTCTTC.

The rearrangement links TRBV5-1 to TRBJ2-3; unclear D gene. The CDR3 spans 12 residues. The germline V gene encodes CDR1 SGHRS and CDR2 YFSETQ. V lost 0 bases and J lost 4, with 3 bases in between. The CDR3: CASSLVSDTQYF. CDR3 bases: TGCGCCAGCAGCTTGGTCTCAGATACGCAGTATTTT.

This clone occurred once. V gene TRBV3-1 (or the pseudogene TRBV3-2) combines with J gene TRBJ2-5, with unresolved D. CDR1 is LGHDT and CDR2 is YNNKEL in the germline V gene (reference sequence). There are 16 residues in the CDR3. Trimming left V 0 bases short and J 5 bases short, with 16 bases between. The CDR3 region has the DNA TGTGCCAGCAGCCAAGAAGTGATGCGCGCACCCGAGACCCAGTACTTC. Amino acid sequence: CASSQEVMRAPETQYF.

This rearrangement joins TRBV9 to TRBJ1-2; D ambiguous. V lost 0 bases, J lost 0 bases, and 9 bases lay in between. Germline CDR1 SGDLS, CDR2 YYNGEE. The CDR3 extends over 15 amino acids. CDR3 sequence (DNA): TGTGCCAGCAGCGTAGGGGCCGTAGCTAACTATGGCTACACCTTC. It is translated as CASSVGAVANYGYTF.

The chain links TRBV7-9 to TRBJ2-3; TRBD2 is a possible D gene (7 bases). The germline CDR1 and CDR2 sequences are SEHNR and FQNEAQ (reference sequence). V was clipped by 5 bases and J by 1 base, with 22 bases between them. The CDR3 has 18 amino acids. CDR3 amino acids: CASSPSLGGAGGTDTQYF. The CDR3 coding sequence is TGTGCCAGCAGCCCTTCCTTAGGGGGGGCCGGGGGCACAGATACGCAGTATTTT.

The V call is TRBV5-1, the J call TRBJ2-3; the D is unclear. Germline CDR1 and CDR2: SGHRS and YFSETQ. Deletions cut 3 bases from V and 1 base from J, with 6 bases between. This CDR3 comprises 13 residues. In DNA form, the CDR3 reads TGCGCCAGCAGCTCCCGGGGCACAGATACGCAGTATTTT. Translation gives CASSSRGTDTQYF.

The chain uses TRBV10-3 and TRBJ1-1; no firm D call. The CDR3 consists of 14 residues. Trimming removed 2 bases from V and 0 bases from J, with 7 bases in between. The V gene's germline CDR1 is ENHRY and CDR2 SYGVKD. In DNA form, the CDR3 reads TGTGCCATCAGTGAGGCGGGATTGAACACTGAAGCTTTCTTT. It translates to CAISEAGLNTEAFF.

The V gene is TRBV6-5, the J gene TRBJ2-5; D uncertain. Per germline, CDR1 MNHEY and CDR2 SVGAGI. V lost 4 bases and J lost 5, with 14 bases in between. The CDR3 runs to 14 residues. As DNA, the CDR3 is TGTGCCAGCAGTTCCTCCCCCCGTTTGGAGACCCAGTACTTC. It codes for CASSSSPRLETQYF.

Note on this clone: Distinct nucleotide sequences in the sample also encode this CDR3. This chain uses TRBV12-3 or TRBV12-4 with TRBJ2-7, with a possible D match to TRBD1 (5 bases). This CDR3 comprises 12 residues. V dropped 5 bases and J dropped 3 bases, with 8 bases sitting between them. Written as DNA, the CDR3 is TGTGCCAGCAGTATCCAGGGCTACGAGCAGTACTTC. Protein sequence: CASSIQGYEQYF.

The V gene is TRBV18, the J gene TRBJ1-1; 8 bases line up with TRBD1. The CDR3 is 16 residues long. Germline V gene lookup returns CDR1 KGHSH and CDR2 LQKENI. V lost 5 bases and J lost 6; bases outside the gene matches: 14. The CDR3 sequence: CASSEDFDRGGSEAFF. The CDR3 DNA reads as TGTGCCAGCTCAGAAGACTTTGACAGGGGTGGTTCTGAAGCTTTCTTT.